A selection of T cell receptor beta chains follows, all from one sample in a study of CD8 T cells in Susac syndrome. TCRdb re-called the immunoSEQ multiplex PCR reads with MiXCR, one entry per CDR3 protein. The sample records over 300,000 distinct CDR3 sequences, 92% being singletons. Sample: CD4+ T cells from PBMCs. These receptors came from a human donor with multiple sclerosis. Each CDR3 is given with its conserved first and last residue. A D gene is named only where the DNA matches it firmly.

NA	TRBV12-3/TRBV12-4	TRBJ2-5	CASTLGETQYF
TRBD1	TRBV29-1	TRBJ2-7	CSVEATGAPYEQYF
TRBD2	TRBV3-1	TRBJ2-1	CASRMTLAGDNEQFF
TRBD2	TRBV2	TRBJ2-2	CASRVLAGGRGELFF
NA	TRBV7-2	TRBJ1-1	CASSLARQVEAFF
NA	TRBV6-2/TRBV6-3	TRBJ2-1	CASSYSLTPWGEQFF
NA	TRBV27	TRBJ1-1	CASSPRNVQLAFF
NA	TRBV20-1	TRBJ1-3	CSATTGGFTGNTIYF
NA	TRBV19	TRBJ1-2	CASSNPNPWQTYGYTF
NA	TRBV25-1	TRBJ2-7	CASSLLGKQYF
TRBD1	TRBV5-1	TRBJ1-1	CASSIQGARSTEAFF
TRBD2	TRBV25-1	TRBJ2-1	CASSPWGASGGPKYNEQFF
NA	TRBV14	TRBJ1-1	CASSQLQGWNTEAFF
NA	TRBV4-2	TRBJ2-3	CASSQDSRSGTDTQYF
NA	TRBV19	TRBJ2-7	CASSPQGISYEQYF
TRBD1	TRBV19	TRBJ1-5	CASSPIANQGAGNQPQHF
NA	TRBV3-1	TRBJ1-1	CASSQGAVGEAFF
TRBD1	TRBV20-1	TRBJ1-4	CSARDRGLEKLFF
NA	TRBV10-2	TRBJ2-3	CASRERTTKSLSLTQYF
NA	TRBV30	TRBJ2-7	CAWSVQGISEQYF
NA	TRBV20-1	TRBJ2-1	CSASRASHNEQFF
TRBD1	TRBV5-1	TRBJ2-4	CASSLYDRGFGNIQYF
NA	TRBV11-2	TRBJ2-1	CASSLGSLSEQFF
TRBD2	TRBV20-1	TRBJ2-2	CSVPNSGSGTGELFF
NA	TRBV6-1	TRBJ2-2	CASIAGLGTGELFF
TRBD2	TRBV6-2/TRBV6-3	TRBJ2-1	CASSRTSGRTEQFF
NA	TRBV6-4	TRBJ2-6	CASSESGGGANVLTF
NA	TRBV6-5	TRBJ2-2	CASSYELANGELFF
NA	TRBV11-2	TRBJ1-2	CASSLGAGTKGYTF
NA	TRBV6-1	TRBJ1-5	CASSESGGANQPQHF
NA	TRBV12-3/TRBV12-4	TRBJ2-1	CASSLGIRTQFF
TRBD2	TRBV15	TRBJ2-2	CATSSPTSATGELFF
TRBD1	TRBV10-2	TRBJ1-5	CASSEEGAPGNQPQHF
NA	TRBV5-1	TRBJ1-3	CASSLVGATGSGNTIYF
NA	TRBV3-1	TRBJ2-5	CASSHRGWSQETQYF
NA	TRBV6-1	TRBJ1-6	CASRAANSPLHF
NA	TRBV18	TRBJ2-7	CASSPASVAARYYEQYF
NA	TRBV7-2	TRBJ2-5	CASSSAGQIQETQYF
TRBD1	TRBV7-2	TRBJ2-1	CASSRPPGQGYNEQFF
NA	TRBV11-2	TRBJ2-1	CASSPTRGWGLSLF
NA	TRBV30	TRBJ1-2	CAWSAGFGHTGGGYTF
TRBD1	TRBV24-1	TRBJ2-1	CATSDRTGSSYNEQFF
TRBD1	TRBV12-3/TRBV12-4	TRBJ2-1	CASRQDRGAYNEQFF